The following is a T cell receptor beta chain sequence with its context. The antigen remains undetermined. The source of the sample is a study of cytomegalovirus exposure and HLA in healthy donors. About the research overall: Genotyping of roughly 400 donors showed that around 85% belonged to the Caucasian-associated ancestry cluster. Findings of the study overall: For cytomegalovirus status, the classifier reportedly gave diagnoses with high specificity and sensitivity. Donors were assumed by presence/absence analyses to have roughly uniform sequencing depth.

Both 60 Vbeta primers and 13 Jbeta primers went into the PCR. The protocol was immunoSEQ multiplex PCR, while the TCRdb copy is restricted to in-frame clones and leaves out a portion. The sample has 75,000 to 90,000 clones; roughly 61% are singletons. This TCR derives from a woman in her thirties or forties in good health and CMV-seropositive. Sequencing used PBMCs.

The DNA for the CDR3 is TGTGCCAGCAGCGCGAGGTTGGGACAACCTCTTTCGCAGTACTTC. It translates to CASSARLGQPLSQYF. V is TRBV11-2 and J is TRBJ2-7; perhaps TRBD1 as D (6 bases). The germline gives CDR1 SGHAT, CDR2 FQNNGV. This CDR3 has 15 amino acids. The V end was cut by 5 bases, the J end by 9 bases, with 23 bases between.